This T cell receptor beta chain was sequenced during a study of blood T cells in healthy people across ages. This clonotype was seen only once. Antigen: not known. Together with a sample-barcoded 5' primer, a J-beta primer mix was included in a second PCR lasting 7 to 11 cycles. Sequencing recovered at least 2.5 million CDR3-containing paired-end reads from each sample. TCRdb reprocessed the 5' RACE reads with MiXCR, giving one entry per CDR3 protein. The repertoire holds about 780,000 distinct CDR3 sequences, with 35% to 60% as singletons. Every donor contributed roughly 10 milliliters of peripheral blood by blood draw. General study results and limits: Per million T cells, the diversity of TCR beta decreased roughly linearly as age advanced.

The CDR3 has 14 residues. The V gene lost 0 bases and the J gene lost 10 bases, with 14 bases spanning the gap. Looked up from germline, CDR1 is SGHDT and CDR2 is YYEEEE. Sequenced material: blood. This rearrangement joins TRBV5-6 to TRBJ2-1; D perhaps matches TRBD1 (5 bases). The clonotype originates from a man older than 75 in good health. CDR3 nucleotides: TGTGCCAGCAGCTTGGGGGGCCCGGAGTTGGAGCAGTTCTTC. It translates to CASSLGGPELEQFF.